The following is a T cell receptor (beta chain) sequence with its context. The sample belongs to a study of cytomegalovirus exposure and HLA in healthy donors. The PCR made use of 60 Vbeta and 13 Jbeta primers. Sequencing used immunoSEQ multiplex PCR; TCRdb keeps in-frame clones, though not all of them. Altogether around 100,000 clones are present, under 80% being singletons, with the ten largest covering approximately 4.8%. The clonotype was recovered from a woman between 18 and 30 years old in good health and CMV-seropositive. Material: PBMCs.

The DNA for the CDR3 is TGTGCCAGCAACCCCTGGGGGGAATCAGATACGCAGTATTTT. Its protein product is CASNPWGESDTQYF. The chain carries TRBV9 and TRBJ2-3; a weak D match, TRBD2 (6 bases). Germline-derived CDR1 and CDR2 are SGDLS and YYNGEE. The CDR3 runs to 14 residues. V lost 6 bases and J 4 bases, leaving 15 bases between the germline ends.